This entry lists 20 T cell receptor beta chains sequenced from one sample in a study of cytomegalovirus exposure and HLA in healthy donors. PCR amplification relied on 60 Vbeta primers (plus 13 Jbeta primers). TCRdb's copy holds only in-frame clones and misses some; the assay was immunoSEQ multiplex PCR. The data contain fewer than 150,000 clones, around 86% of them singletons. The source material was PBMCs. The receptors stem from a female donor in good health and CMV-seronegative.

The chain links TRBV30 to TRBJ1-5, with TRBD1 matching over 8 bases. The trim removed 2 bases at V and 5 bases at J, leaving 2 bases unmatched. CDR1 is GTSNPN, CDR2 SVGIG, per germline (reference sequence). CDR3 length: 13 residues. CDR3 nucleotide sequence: TGTGCCTGGAGTACAGGGGGGTATCAGCCCCAGCATTTT. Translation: CAWSTGGYQPQHF.

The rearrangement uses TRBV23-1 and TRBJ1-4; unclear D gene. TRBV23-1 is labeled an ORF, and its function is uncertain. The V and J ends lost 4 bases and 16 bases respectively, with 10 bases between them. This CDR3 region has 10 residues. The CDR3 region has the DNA TGCGCCAGCAGTCCCCTCTTTCCGTTTTTT. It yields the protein CASSPLFPFF.

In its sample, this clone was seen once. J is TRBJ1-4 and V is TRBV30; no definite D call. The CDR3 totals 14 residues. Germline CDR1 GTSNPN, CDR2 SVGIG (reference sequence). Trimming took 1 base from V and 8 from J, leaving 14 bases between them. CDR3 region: CAWSGSPRREKLFF. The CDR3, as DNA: TGTGCCTGGAGTGGTAGTCCAAGGCGGGAAAAACTGTTTTTT.

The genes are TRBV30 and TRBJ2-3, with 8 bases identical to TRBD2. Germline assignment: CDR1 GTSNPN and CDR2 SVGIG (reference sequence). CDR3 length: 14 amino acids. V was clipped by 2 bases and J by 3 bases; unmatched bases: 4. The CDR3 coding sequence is TGTGCCTGGAGTTTTAGCGGGACTACAGATACGCAGTATTTT. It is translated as CAWSFSGTTDTQYF.

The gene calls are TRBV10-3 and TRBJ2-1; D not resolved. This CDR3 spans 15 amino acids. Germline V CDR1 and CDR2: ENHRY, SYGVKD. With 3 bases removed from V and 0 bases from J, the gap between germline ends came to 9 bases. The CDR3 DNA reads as TGTGCCATCAGTGACCGAGTCGGCTCCTACAATGAGCAGTTCTTC. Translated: CAISDRVGSYNEQFF.

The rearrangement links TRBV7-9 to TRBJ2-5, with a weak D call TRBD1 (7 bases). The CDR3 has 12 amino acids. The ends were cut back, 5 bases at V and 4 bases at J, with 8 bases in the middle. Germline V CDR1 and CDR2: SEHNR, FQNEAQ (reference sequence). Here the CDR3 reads CASSQGGETQYF. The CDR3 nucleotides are TGTGCCAGCAGCCAGGGGGGAGAGACCCAGTACTTC.

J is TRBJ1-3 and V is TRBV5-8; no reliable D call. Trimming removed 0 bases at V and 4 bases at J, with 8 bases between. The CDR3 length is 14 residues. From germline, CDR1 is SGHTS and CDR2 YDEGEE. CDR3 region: CASSLATNGNTIYF. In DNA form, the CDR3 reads TGTGCCAGCAGCTTGGCGACAAACGGAAACACCATATATTTT.

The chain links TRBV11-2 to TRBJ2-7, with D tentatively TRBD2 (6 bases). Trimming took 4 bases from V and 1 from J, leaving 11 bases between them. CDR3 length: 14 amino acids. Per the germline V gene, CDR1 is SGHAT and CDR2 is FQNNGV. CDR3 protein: CASSSRDLSYEQYF. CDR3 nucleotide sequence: TGTGCCAGCAGCTCCCGGGACTTATCCTACGAGCAGTACTTC.

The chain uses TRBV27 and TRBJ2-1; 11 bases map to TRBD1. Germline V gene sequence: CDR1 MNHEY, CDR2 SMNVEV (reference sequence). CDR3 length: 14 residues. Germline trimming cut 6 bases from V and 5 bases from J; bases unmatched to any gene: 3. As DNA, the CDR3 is TGTGCCAGCAGCCCGGACAGGGGGCACAATGAGCAGTTCTTC. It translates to CASSPDRGHNEQFF.

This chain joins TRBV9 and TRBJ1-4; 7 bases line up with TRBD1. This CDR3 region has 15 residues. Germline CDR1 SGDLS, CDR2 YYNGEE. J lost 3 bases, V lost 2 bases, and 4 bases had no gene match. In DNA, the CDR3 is TGTGCCAGCAGCGTTCACAGGGGAGCTAATGAAAAACTGTTTTTT. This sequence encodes CASSVHRGANEKLFF.

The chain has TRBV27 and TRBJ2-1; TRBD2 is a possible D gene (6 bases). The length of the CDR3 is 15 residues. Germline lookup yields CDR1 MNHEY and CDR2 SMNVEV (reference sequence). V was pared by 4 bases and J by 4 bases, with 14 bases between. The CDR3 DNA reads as TGTGCCAGCAGTTCCGCGGCGGGGATATACAATGAGCAGTTCTTC. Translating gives CASSSAAGIYNEQFF.

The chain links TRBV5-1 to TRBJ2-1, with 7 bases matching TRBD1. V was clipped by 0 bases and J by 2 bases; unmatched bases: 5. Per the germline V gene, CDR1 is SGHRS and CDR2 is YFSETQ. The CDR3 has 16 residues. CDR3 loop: CASSLEPGQAYNEQFF. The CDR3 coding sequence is TGCGCCAGCAGCTTGGAACCCGGACAGGCCTACAATGAGCAGTTCTTC.

The CDR3 DNA sequence: TGTGCTAGTGGGGGACAGGGGAACGAGACCCAGTACTTC. Translated, it gives CASGGQGNETQYF. The chain has TRBV12-5 and TRBJ2-5, with 10 bases matching TRBD1. The J segment lost 5 bases and the V segment lost 6 bases, leaving 3 bases of the junction unmatched. The V gene's germline CDR1 is LGHNT and CDR2 FRNRAP. The CDR3 is 13 amino acids.

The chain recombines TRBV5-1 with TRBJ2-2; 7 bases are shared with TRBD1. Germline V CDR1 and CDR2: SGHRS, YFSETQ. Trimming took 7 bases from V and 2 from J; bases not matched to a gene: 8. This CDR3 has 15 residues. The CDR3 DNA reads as TGCGCCAGCCGGACCGGGACAGACAACACCGGGGAGCTGTTTTTT. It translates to CASRTGTDNTGELFF.

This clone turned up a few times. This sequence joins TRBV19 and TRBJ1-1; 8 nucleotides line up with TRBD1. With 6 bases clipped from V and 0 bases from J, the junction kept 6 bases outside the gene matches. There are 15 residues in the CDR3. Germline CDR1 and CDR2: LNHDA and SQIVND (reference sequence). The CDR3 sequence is CASRLGTGMNTEAFF. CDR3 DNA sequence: TGTGCCAGTAGACTCGGGACAGGTATGAACACTGAAGCTTTCTTT. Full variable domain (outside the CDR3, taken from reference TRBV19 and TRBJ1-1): DGGITQSPKYLFRKEGQNVTLSCEQNLNHDAMYWYRQDPGQGLRLIYYSQIVNDFQKGDIAEGYSVSREKKESFPLTVTSAQKNPTAFYLCASRLGTGMNTEAFFGQGTRLTVV.

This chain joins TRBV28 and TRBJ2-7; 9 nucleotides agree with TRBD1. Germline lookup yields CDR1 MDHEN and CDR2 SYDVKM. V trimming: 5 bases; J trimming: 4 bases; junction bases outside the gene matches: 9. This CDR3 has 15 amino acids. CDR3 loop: CASSTTGGSGYEQYF. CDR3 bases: TGTGCCAGCAGTACGACAGGGGGATCTGGGTACGAGCAGTACTTC.

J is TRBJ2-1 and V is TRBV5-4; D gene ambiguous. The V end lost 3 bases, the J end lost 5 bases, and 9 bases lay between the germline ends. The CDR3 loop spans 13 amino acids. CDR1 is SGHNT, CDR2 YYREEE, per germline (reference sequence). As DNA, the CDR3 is TGTGCCAGCAGCTCGACACTGAACAATGAGCAGTTCTTC. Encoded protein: CASSSTLNNEQFF.

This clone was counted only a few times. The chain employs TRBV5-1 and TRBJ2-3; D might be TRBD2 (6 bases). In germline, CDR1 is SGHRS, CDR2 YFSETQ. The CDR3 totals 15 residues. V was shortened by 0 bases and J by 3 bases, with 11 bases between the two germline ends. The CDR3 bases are TGCGCCAGCAGCTTGGTCGGGGGAGAAACAGATACGCAGTATTTT. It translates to CASSLVGGETDTQYF. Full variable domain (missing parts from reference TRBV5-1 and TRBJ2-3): KAGVTQTPRYLIKTRGQQVTLSCSPISGHRSVSWYQQTPGQGLQFLFEYFSETQRNKGNFPGRFSGRQFSNSRSEMNVSTLELGDSALYLCASSLVGGETDTQYFGPGTRLTVL.

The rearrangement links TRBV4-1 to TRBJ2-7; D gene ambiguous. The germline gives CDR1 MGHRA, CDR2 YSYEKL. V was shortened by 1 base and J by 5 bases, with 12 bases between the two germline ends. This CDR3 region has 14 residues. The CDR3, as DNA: TGCGCCAGCAGCCAAGTAAGCCTTCCCCACGAGCAGTACTTC. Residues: CASSQVSLPHEQYF.

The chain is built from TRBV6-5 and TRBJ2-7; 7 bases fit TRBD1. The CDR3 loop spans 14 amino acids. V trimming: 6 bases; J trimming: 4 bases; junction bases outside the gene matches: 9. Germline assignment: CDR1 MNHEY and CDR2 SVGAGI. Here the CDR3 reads CASSLRGQSYEQYF. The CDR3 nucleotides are TGTGCCAGCAGCCTACGGGGACAGAGTTACGAGCAGTACTTC.